This T cell receptor (beta chain) was sequenced in a study of blood T cell repertoires in COVID-19. The assay was immunoSEQ multiplex PCR, and TCRdb's table has in-frame clones only and misses some. The table lists tens of thousands of clones, about 88% of them singletons. Seattle participants joined during active infection and were tracked over time. With 2 bases removed from V and 0 bases from J, the gap between germline ends came to 8 bases. The CDR3 length is 14 residues. The V gene's germline CDR1 is GTSNPN and CDR2 SVGIG (reference sequence). The receptor was isolated from a woman in her sixties with COVID-19, enrolled during active disease. The chain is built from TRBV30 and TRBJ2-4, with no clear D. Material: peripheral blood. This CDR3 reads CAWSLFLAKNIQYF. CDR3 DNA sequence: TGTGCCTGGAGTCTCTTCCTAGCCAAAAACATTCAGTACTTC.